This T cell receptor beta chain was profiled in a study of T cells in Graves' hyperthyroidism and ophthalmopathy. Clinical symptoms, serum thyroxine, TRAb, thyroid ultrasound and orbital computed tomography informed diagnoses. Fresh peripheral blood, 9.5 to 10 ml of it, supplied the PBMCs. This clonotype was counted between two and nine times. The antigen is not known. CDR3 size: 15 residues. Germline V gene lookup returns CDR1 SEHNR and CDR2 FQNEAQ (reference sequence). V gave up 2 bases and J gave up 0 bases, with 7 bases separating them. Findings and caveats of the study: Most clonotypes that expanded in the thyroid above 0.001 also showed up in blood. From stable hyperthyroidism, ophthalmopathy was separated by a 13 V-J model.

Amplification targeted TCR beta CDR3 regions from RNA transcripts. The TCR CDR3 first-round RT-PCR relied on the HTBI primer set. From the multiplex PCR reads, TCRdb called clonotypes with MiXCR, one entry per CDR3 protein. The sample yields some 550,000 distinct CDR3 sequences, more than 15% seen once. The rearrangement uses TRBV7-9 and TRBJ1-4; D perhaps matches TRBD1 (5 bases). Sequencing was done on a sample of blood. The TCR was taken from a woman in her forties with Graves' ophthalmopathy. Written as DNA, the CDR3 is TGTGCCAGCAGCTTAACAGGAACAACTAATGAAAAACTGTTTTTT. Its translation: CASSLTGTTNEKLFF.